This TCR beta chain was captured by sequencing in a study of cytomegalovirus exposure and HLA in healthy donors. Study-wide results and limits: There were several of the most significant clusters that appeared linked to common viral pathogens in a later analysis.

It was with 60 Vbeta and 13 Jbeta primers that the PCR ran. The method was immunoSEQ multiplex PCR; TCRdb's version includes in-frame clones alone and lacks a portion of them. This sample's table has some 200,000 clones. On this clone: Its antigen is undetermined.

This sequence originates from a woman between 18 and 29 years old in good health and CMV-seropositive. The sequenced sample was PBMCs.

The CDR3 is CASSPPLWSRGTEAFF. The CDR3 DNA follows: TGTGCCAGCAGCCCTCCCCTCTGGAGTCGGGGCACTGAAGCTTTCTTT. The chain joins TRBV11-2 to TRBJ1-1, with D uncertain. This CDR3 contains 16 residues. V was pared by 5 bases and J by 4 bases, with 20 bases between. CDR1 and CDR2 from the germline V gene are SGHAT and FQNNGV.